The 32 T cell receptor beta chains listed next were all sequenced from one sample in a study of blood T cells in healthy people across ages. The second PCR ran roughly 6 to 12 cycles with a sample-barcoded 5' primer and J-beta primers. TCRdb ran MiXCR on the 5' RACE reads and lists one entry per CDR3 protein. Here the sample spans fewer than 1.5 million distinct CDR3 sequences, roughly 40% being singletons. Sample: blood. These receptors all stem from a woman between 18 and 29 years old in good health.

In this sample, this clonotype turned up many times. The V gene is TRBV3-1, the J gene TRBJ2-1; TRBD2 aligns across 11 bases. The V gene's germline CDR1 is LGHDT and CDR2 YNNKEL (reference sequence). The CDR3 extends over 15 amino acids. V lost 4 bases and J lost 4; bases outside the gene matches: 3. This CDR3 reads CASSRGTSGYNEQFF. The CDR3 region has the DNA TGTGCCAGCAGCCGGGGGACTAGCGGTTACAATGAGCAGTTCTTC.

V gene TRBV12-3 or TRBV12-4 combines with J gene TRBJ2-3; the match to TRBD2 covers 8 bases. This CDR3 is built from 15 residues. V was clipped by 3 bases and J by 2 bases; unmatched bases: 4. This chain's CDR3 is CASSFVSGDTDTQYF. CDR3 bases: TGTGCCAGCAGTTTCGTTAGCGGGGACACAGATACGCAGTATTTT.

The sample holds a few counts of this clonotype. J is TRBJ1-5 and V is TRBV4-1; TRBD1 is a possible D gene (5 bases). The CDR3 covers 15 residues. The V gene's germline CDR1 is MGHRA and CDR2 YSYEKL. The V end lost 0 bases, the J end lost 2 bases, and 8 bases lay between the germline ends. CDR3 sequence: CASSQEEGGNQPQHF. The CDR3 DNA reads TGCGCCAGCAGCCAAGAGGAAGGGGGCAATCAGCCCCAGCATTTT.

This clonotype was detected only a few times. V gene TRBV5-1 combines with J gene TRBJ2-3; 14 bases are a match to TRBD2. The germline V gene encodes CDR1 SGHRS and CDR2 YFSETQ. This CDR3 spans 16 amino acids. V lost 4 bases and J lost 4; bases outside the gene matches: 5. This chain's CDR3 is CASSTGTSGSSDTQYF. CDR3 bases: TGCGCCAGCAGCACCGGGACTAGCGGGAGCTCAGATACGCAGTATTTT.

This chain uses TRBV4-2 with TRBJ2-3; TRBD2 agrees at 8 bases. Per the germline V gene, CDR1 is LGHNA and CDR2 is YNFKEQ. The V segment lost 0 bases and the J segment 4 bases; nucleotides outside the gene matches: 9. The CDR3 is made up of 17 amino acids. CDR3 nucleotides: TGTGCCAGCAGCCAAGATGGAGGACTAGCCGTCCCAGATACGCAGTATTTT. This codes for CASSQDGGLAVPDTQYF.

This clonotype was found a few times. The chain couples TRBV20-1 to TRBJ2-1, with a tentative D call TRBD2 (6 bases). V was shortened by 6 bases and J by 5 bases, with 29 bases between the two germline ends. CDR1 DFQATT and CDR2 SNEGSKA come from the germline V gene (reference sequence). The CDR3 has 18 residues. DNA of the CDR3: TGCAGTGCCGAGGGGCTGAATCGCGCGGGAACTATGAACAATGAGCAGTTCTTC. It yields the protein CSAEGLNRAGTMNNEQFF.

This clonotype has more than one count but fewer than ten. The chain couples TRBV27 to TRBJ2-7; D unclear. Germline V gene data show CDR1 as MNHEY and CDR2 as SMNVEV (reference sequence). The CDR3 is 13 amino acids. V dropped 0 bases and J dropped 6 bases, with 9 bases sitting between them. Here the CDR3 DNA reads TGTGCCAGCAGTTTATCGATTGCAGGCGAGCAGTACTTC. It yields the protein CASSLSIAGEQYF.

Only a few counts were recorded for this clonotype. V is TRBV27 and J is TRBJ1-2; possibly TRBD1 for D (5 bases). This CDR3 has 16 amino acids. V shed 1 base and J shed 5 bases, with 17 bases lying between them. The V gene's germline CDR1 is MNHEY and CDR2 SMNVEV (reference sequence). The CDR3 bases are TGTGCCAGCAGTTTATTCGGTACAGGAAAAAGTTATGGCTACACCTTC. This gives the protein CASSLFGTGKSYGYTF.

This clonotype was picked up a small number of times. The rearrangement joins TRBV5-1 to TRBJ1-4; 8 positions agree with TRBD1. This CDR3 spans 14 amino acids. Trimming cost V 6 bases and J 4 bases; bases outside gene matches: 5. CDR1 and CDR2 from the germline V gene are SGHRS and YFSETQ. CDR3 in amino acids: CASNTGGRNEKLFF. The CDR3 DNA follows: TGCGCCAGCAACACAGGGGGGCGTAATGAAAAACTGTTTTTT.

This clonotype was detected once. The gene calls are TRBV20-1 and TRBJ2-5, with D unclear. CDR3 size: 11 residues. With 5 bases removed from V and 11 bases from J, the gap between germline ends came to 15 bases. From germline, CDR1 is DFQATT and CDR2 SNEGSKA (reference sequence). The CDR3 sequence is CSAPPVNEQYF. The CDR3 coding sequence is TGCAGTGCTCCTCCCGTCAATGAGCAGTACTTC.

The V and J genes are TRBV5-1 and TRBJ2-4, with 8 bases that match TRBD2. Trimming took 7 bases from V and 6 from J; bases not matched to a gene: 6. Per germline, CDR1 SGHRS and CDR2 YFSETQ. The CDR3 sequence is 13 residues long. The CDR3 region is CASHGGGANIQYF. For the CDR3, the DNA is TGCGCCAGCCACGGGGGGGGCGCAAACATTCAGTACTTC.

This chain uses TRBV3-1 with TRBJ1-6; D is unclear. Germline CDR1 reads LGHDT; CDR2 reads YNNKEL (reference sequence). The CDR3 is 14 residues long. The ends were cut back, 6 bases at V and 5 bases at J, with 11 bases in the middle. CDR3 sequence reads: CASSPRRDNSPLHF. The CDR3 DNA reads TGTGCCAGCAGTCCCCGACGGGATAATTCACCCCTCCACTTT. Full variable domain (remainder filled in from reference TRBV3-1 and TRBJ1-6): DTAVSQTPKYLVTQMGNDKSIKCEQNLGHDTMYWYKQDSKKFLKIMFSYNNKELIINETVPNRFSPKSPDKAHLNLHINSLELGDSAVYFCASSPRRDNSPLHFGNGTRLTVT.

Worth noting for this clonotype: At one boundary the junction diverges from the germline segment, which might be a read error. The chain recombines TRBV3-1 with TRBJ2-5; possibly TRBD1 for D (5 bases). The closer fit of TRBJ2-7 to the DNA end suggests the J call may be wrong. Looked up from germline, CDR1 is LGHDT and CDR2 is YNNKEL (reference sequence). The CDR3 extends over 16 amino acids. CDR3 coding DNA: TGTGCCAGCAGTCAAGACTCTGCCAGGGTAAACGACGAGCAGTACTTC. Translated: CASSQDSARVNDEQYF.

This clonotype was found once. The chain is built from TRBV12-3 or TRBV12-4 and TRBJ2-5; TRBD1 matches at 9 bases. The J call is in doubt because the DNA end fits TRBJ2-7 better. The CDR3 has 15 amino acids. The CDR3 nucleotides are TGTGCCAGCAGCCCCCCCGGGACAGGGAGGTACGAGCAGTACTTC. It translates to CASSPPGTGRYEQYF.

The chain recombines TRBV6-5 with TRBJ2-5, with D possibly matching TRBD2 (6 bases). This CDR3 spans 12 amino acids. V lost 10 bases to trimming and J lost 11 bases, with 20 bases between them. Germline-derived CDR1 and CDR2 are MNHEY and SVGAGI. CDR3 nucleotide sequence: TGTGCCACCAGGGACTTACTGAATGAGCAGTACTTC. As protein: CATRDLLNEQYF.

This clonotype occurred once. The chain employs TRBV5-5 and TRBJ1-3; tentative D call: TRBD1 (5 bases). CDR1 SGHKS and CDR2 YYEKEE come from the germline V gene (reference sequence). Trimming pared 4 bases from V and 0 bases from J, leaving 11 bases between. CDR3 size: 15 residues. CDR3 protein: CASSDGHHSGNTIYF. CDR3 sequence (DNA): TGTGCCAGCAGCGACGGACACCACTCTGGAAACACCATATATTTT.

The count of this clonotype is one. A read error may explain this, as a much larger clone is one base away. The genes are TRBV30 and TRBJ2-3, with D hard to call. From germline, CDR1 is GTSNPN and CDR2 SVGIG (reference sequence). Trimming removed 4 bases from V and 6 bases from J, with 14 bases in between. The CDR3 extends over 13 amino acids. In nucleotides, the CDR3 is TGTGCCTGGATGCCAAAATCGGCTGATACGCAGTATTTT. It encodes CAWMPKSADTQYF.

V usage is TRBV5-1 and J usage is TRBJ2-3; the match to TRBD2 covers 9 bases. V dropped 6 bases and J dropped 5; count of bases not matched to a gene: 7. Per the germline V gene, CDR1 is SGHRS and CDR2 is YFSETQ. The CDR3 length is 14 residues. CDR3 residues: CASILLAGKDTQYF. In DNA, the CDR3 is TGCGCCAGCATCTTACTAGCGGGTAAAGATACGCAGTATTTT.

This clonotype appeared a few times. The CDR3 bases are TGTGCCAGCAGTTACTCCGACGGTTATGGCTACACCTTC. This gives the protein CASSYSDGYGYTF. J is TRBJ1-2 and V is TRBV6-5; D is undetermined. The V end was cut by 0 bases, the J end by 5 bases, with 7 bases between. The CDR3 loop spans 13 amino acids. CDR1 and CDR2 (germline): MNHEY, SVGAGI.

The chain carries TRBV4-1 and TRBJ1-2, with D perhaps TRBD1 (5 bases). Germline V gives CDR1 MGHRA, CDR2 YSYEKL. V was trimmed by 3 bases and J by 4 bases, leaving 15 bases between them. This CDR3 is 15 amino acids long. The CDR3: CASSQDRMGRYGYTF. The DNA for the CDR3 is TGCGCCAGCAGCCAGGACCGCATGGGGCGCTATGGCTACACCTTC.

This clonotype occurred a few times. The chain is built from TRBV7-2 and TRBJ2-1; D not certain. The CDR3 sequence is 13 residues long. With 1 base removed from V and 7 bases from J, the gap between germline ends came to 8 bases. Germline-derived CDR1 and CDR2 are SGHTA and FQGNSA. This CDR3 is CASSLGRRNEQFF. CDR3 coding DNA: TGTGCCAGCAGCTTAGGGCGTAGGAATGAGCAGTTCTTC.

This chain connects TRBV7-9 to TRBJ1-2; D perhaps matches TRBD1 (6 bases). CDR3 length equals 14 residues. CDR1 is SEHNR, CDR2 FQNEAQ, per germline (reference sequence). V lost 5 bases to trimming and J lost 5 bases, with 15 bases between them. This CDR3 reads CASSVTGSGYGYTF. The CDR3 DNA reads TGTGCCAGCAGCGTCACAGGGAGCGGGTATGGCTACACCTTC.

The gene calls are TRBV20-1 and TRBJ2-1; the match to TRBD2 covers 10 bases. The V gene end was trimmed by 4 bases and the J gene end by 7 bases; junction bases not matched to a gene: 7. This CDR3 region has 14 residues. Germline values: CDR1 DFQATT, CDR2 SNEGSKA (reference sequence). CDR3 sequence reads: CSATAGGGWNEQFF. The CDR3 DNA is TGCAGTGCTACAGCGGGGGGGGGTTGGAATGAGCAGTTCTTC.

This clonotype was seen a handful of times. The chain recombines TRBV9 with TRBJ2-3, with D maybe TRBD2 (5 bases). V lost 4 bases and J 0 bases, leaving 12 bases between the germline ends. Germline lookup yields CDR1 SGDLS and CDR2 YYNGEE. This CDR3 comprises 15 residues. CDR3 nucleotides: TGTGCCAGCAGCCGTATGCGCGGGAGCACAGATACGCAGTATTTT. Amino acid sequence: CASSRMRGSTDTQYF.

The genes are TRBV9 and TRBJ1-5; maybe TRBD1 (5 bases). V lost 3 bases to trimming and J lost 0 bases, with 10 bases between them. This CDR3 has 15 amino acids. Looked up from germline, CDR1 is SGDLS and CDR2 is YYNGEE. CDR3 in amino acids: CASSERGYSNQPQHF. The CDR3 DNA is TGTGCCAGCAGCGAGAGGGGTTATAGCAATCAGCCCCAGCATTTT.

This clonotype has just a few counts. The gene calls are TRBV6-4 and TRBJ2-1, with D possibly being TRBD1 or TRBD2 (6 bases each). CDR1 is MRHNA and CDR2 is SNTAGT in the germline V gene. Trimming shortened V by 6 bases and J by 5 bases, and 14 bases separated the two germline ends. The CDR3 is 14 residues long. CDR3 DNA sequence: TGTGCCAGCAGGCGGGACACCCGTAACAATGAGCAGTTCTTC. Encoded protein: CASRRDTRNNEQFF.

This clonotype was seen only a few times. This chain uses TRBV6-1 with TRBJ2-7, with 8 bases identical to TRBD1. The CDR3 spans 14 residues. V was pared by 7 bases and J by 1 base, with 6 bases of the junction left unmatched. In germline, CDR1 is MNHNS, CDR2 SASEGT. For the CDR3, the DNA is TGTGCCAGCAATAGCGGACAGGGTTCCTACGAGCAGTACTTC. Translated, it gives CASNSGQGSYEQYF.

The gene calls are TRBV15 and TRBJ1-6; perhaps TRBD1 as D (6 bases). This CDR3 has 15 amino acids. The V gene lost 8 bases and the J gene lost 5 bases, with 16 bases spanning the gap. Germline values: CDR1 LNHNV, CDR2 YYDKDF (reference sequence). CDR3 sequence (DNA): TGTGCCACCGGAACAGGGCAGGAGAATAATTCACCCCTCCACTTT. The encoded protein is CATGTGQENNSPLHF.

V is TRBV6-5 and J is TRBJ2-7, with TRBD1 identical over 7 bases. Per germline, CDR1 MNHEY and CDR2 SVGAGI. The CDR3 is 14 residues long. The V and J ends lost 4 bases and 3 bases, in that order; junction bases with no gene match: 6. CDR3 DNA sequence: TGTGCCAGCAGTTTTACAGGGGCCTACTACGAGCAGTACTTC. Residues: CASSFTGAYYEQYF.

V gene TRBV27 combines with J gene TRBJ2-7; D uncertain. V was pared by 4 bases and J by 5 bases, with 18 bases between. This CDR3 comprises 15 residues. Germline V gene data show CDR1 as MNHEY and CDR2 as SMNVEV (reference sequence). The CDR3 region has the DNA TGTGCCAGCAGTTCGCTTAAGCCGAATGGCCACGAGCAGTACTTC. It yields the protein CASSSLKPNGHEQYF.

This clonotype was seen only a few times. The V gene is TRBV10-3, the J gene TRBJ2-7, with D uncertain. Trimming left V 3 bases short and J 3 bases short, with 9 bases between. The CDR3 covers 13 residues. The germline CDR1 and CDR2 sequences are ENHRY and SYGVKD. As DNA, the CDR3 is TGTGCCATCAGTGATACGGGTTTCTACGAGCAGTACTTC. Residues: CAISDTGFYEQYF.

The CDR3 spells CSVADGGWGSNEKLFF. CDR3 nucleotide sequence: TGCAGCGTGGCGGACGGCGGCTGGGGATCTAATGAAAAACTGTTTTTT. The V gene is TRBV29-1, the J gene TRBJ1-4; D is unclear. This CDR3 has 16 amino acids. The V gene's germline CDR1 is SQVTM and CDR2 ANQGSEA. V lost 6 bases, J lost 3 bases, and 20 bases lay in between.